This entry is about one T cell receptor (beta chain). The antigen is unknown. This sample was taken from a study of T cell responses to AZD1222 COVID-19 vaccine. Whole-study results and caveats: Most donors were white British and more were female, and clonal diversity was possibly underestimated.

CDR1 and CDR2 from the germline V gene are SGHRS and YFSETQ. The CDR3 is 15 amino acids. After removal of 1 base from V and 7 bases from J, the junction contained 4 bases not matched to a gene. Profiled with immunoSEQ multiplex PCR; TCRdb holds only in-frame clones, not every one. The sample contains roughly 120,000 clones, around 90% of which appear only once. The chain is built from TRBV5-1 and TRBJ1-4; 10 nucleotides line up with TRBD1. This sample comprised peripheral blood, obtained on day 0 of AZD1222 vaccination. The clonotype was recovered from an adult in good health. The CDR3 protein is CASSLRQGAGEKLFF. The CDR3 DNA is TGCGCCAGCAGCTTGAGACAGGGGGCAGGTGAAAAACTGTTTTTT.